Described below is a single TCR beta chain sequence and its context. The sample is drawn from a study of cytotoxic CD8 clonotypes in ibrutinib-treated CLL. Study in general: Across the patients, about a dozen were relapsed/refractory, about 15 treatment-naive and some 17 IGHV unmutated.

Clones were read by immunoSEQ multiplex PCR, and TCRdb kept only the in-frame ones, dropping some. The sample comprises 65,000 to 95,000 clones, around 84% of which are singletons, and around 5% rests with the top ten. CDR3 length: 13 amino acids. Germline CDR1 is LNHDA and CDR2 is SQIVND (reference sequence). Trimming removed 6 bases from V and 5 bases from J; junction bases left unmatched: 7. The source material was PBMCs, sampled before ibrutinib treatment. The receptor was isolated from a human donor with chronic lymphocytic leukemia. The rearrangement links TRBV19 to TRBJ2-7; TRBD1 matches at 7 bases. The CDR3 bases are TGTGCCAGTAGCCGAGCCGACAGGGACGAGCAGTACTTC. This encodes CASSRADRDEQYF.